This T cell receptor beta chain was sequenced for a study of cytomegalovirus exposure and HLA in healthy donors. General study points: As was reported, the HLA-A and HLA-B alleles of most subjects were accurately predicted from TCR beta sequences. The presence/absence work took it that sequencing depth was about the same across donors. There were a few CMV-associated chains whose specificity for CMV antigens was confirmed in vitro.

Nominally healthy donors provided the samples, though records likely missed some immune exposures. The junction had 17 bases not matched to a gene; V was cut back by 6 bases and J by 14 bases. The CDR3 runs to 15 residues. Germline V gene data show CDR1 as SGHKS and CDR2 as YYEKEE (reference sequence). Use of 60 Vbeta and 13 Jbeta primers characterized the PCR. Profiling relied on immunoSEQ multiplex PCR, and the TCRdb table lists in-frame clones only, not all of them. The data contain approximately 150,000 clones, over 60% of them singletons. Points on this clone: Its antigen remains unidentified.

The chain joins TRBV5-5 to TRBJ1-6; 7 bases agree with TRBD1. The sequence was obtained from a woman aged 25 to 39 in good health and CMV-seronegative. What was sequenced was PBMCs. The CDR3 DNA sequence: TGTGCCAGCACCCTTCGATGGGACAGAACTTTCTCCCTCCACTTT. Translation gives CASTLRWDRTFSLHF.